The 8 T cell receptor beta chains below come from one sample, sequenced in a study of tumor-infiltrating lymphocytes in primary liver carcinoma. Unsorted bulk tissue of roughly 18-32 mg yielded co-extracted RNA and DNA. Reverse transcription of approximately 520 ng total RNA with a constant-region primer produced TCR beta cDNA. For TCR beta, libraries were produced by three nested multiplex PCR rounds using slightly modified ARM-PCR. Forward primers for TRBV1-TRBV30 and a C-beta reverse primer served the first two PCR rounds, at about 9 cycles each. In TCRdb, the multiplex PCR reads were re-called with MiXCR into one record per CDR3 protein. The repertoire holds around 81,000 distinct CDR3 sequences, with 70% to 75% as singletons. The material sequenced was liver tumor tissue from sampling region 4. Documented subset: tumor region T4, right-lateral pole. These receptors originate from a woman aged 55-75 years with primary liver carcinoma and hepatitis B virus infection.

In regard to this clonotype: A much more abundant neighbour one base away suggests this may be a read error. The gene calls are TRBV28 and TRBJ1-1; D gene ambiguous. The CDR3 runs to 12 residues. Germline CDR1 reads MDHEN; CDR2 reads SYDVKM. The chain's CDR3 is CASRVVNTKAFF. The CDR3 DNA is TGTGCCAGCAGGGTGGTGAACACTAAAGCTTTCTTT.

This clonotype showed up many times. The J gene is TRBJ2-7, the V gene TRBV6-5, with TRBD2 matching over 7 bases. CDR3 size: 14 residues. The trim removed 1 base at V and 6 bases at J, leaving 6 bases unmatched. Germline V CDR1 and CDR2: MNHEY, SVGAGI. The CDR3 is CASSYLAGDVEQYF. The CDR3 nucleotides read TGTGCCAGCAGTTACTTGGCGGGAGACGTCGAGCAGTACTTC.

As for this clonotype: Mismatch with germline at one junction end may stem from a read error. The CDR3: CASSLVATPSRTGTQYF. The CDR3 nucleotides are TGTGCCAGCAGCTTAGTCGCGACTCCTTCTCGCACAGGTACGCAGTATTTT. The gene calls are TRBV7-8 and TRBJ2-3; TRBD1 might be the D (5 bases). Germline loops: CDR1 SGHVS, CDR2 FQNEAQ. The CDR3 has 17 amino acids. The variable domain in full, with the rest retrieved from reference TRBV7-8 and TRBJ2-3, is GAGVSQSPRYKVAKRGQDVALRCDPISGHVSLFWYQQALGQGPEFLTYFQNEAQLDKSGLPSDRFFAERPEGSVSTLKIQRTQQEDSAVYLCASSLVATPSRTGTQYFGPGTRLTVL.

For this clonotype: This CDR3 fails to terminate in the conserved phenylalanine or tryptophan, so it likely reflects a read error. The V gene is TRBV6-5, the J gene TRBJ1-2, with D possibly matching TRBD1 (6 bases). The CDR3 has 13 amino acids. Germline V gene sequence: CDR1 MNHEY, CDR2 SVGAGI. V was cut by 6 bases and J by 4 bases, with 12 bases left in between. The CDR3 nucleotides read TGTGCCAGCAGGGGACATGGCGTCTATGGCTACACCTAC. Protein sequence: CASRGHGVYGYTY.

Details on this clonotype: This CDR3 is missing its conserved last phenylalanine or tryptophan, likely due to a read error. No DNA is shown, since the ends of the CDR3 on it are uncertain; the CDR3 is the one TCRdb lists. The genes are TRBV4-2 and TRBJ2-7. The germline gives CDR1 LGHNA, CDR2 YNFKEQ. From its first to its last residue, the CDR3 has 15 amino acids. The CDR3 reads CASSQYLGTSYEQYL.

This clonotype was seen once. One junction end disagrees with the germline gene, perhaps due to a read error. V and J are TRBV4-1 and TRBJ2-1, with D maybe TRBD1 (7 bases). The germline gives CDR1 MGHRA, CDR2 YSYEKL. The CDR3 spans 17 residues. The CDR3 DNA reads as TGCGCCAGCGGCCAAGTTTACTATCAGGGGGGAGGTGATGAGCAGTTCTTC. Its protein is CASGQVYYQGGGDEQFF.

This clonotype was observed at least ten times. The chain uses TRBV6-5 and TRBJ2-2; D is unresolved. Germline assignment: CDR1 MNHEY and CDR2 SVGAGI. The length of the CDR3 is 13 residues. V dropped 3 bases and J dropped 5 bases, with 7 bases sitting between them. CDR3 coding DNA: TGTGCCAGCAGTTATCAGAAAACCGGGGAGCTGTTTTTT. Amino acids: CASSYQKTGELFF.

On this clonotype itself: One end of the junction varies from germline; a read error may be responsible. The chain uses TRBV28 and TRBJ2-1; a weak D match, TRBD2 (6 bases). The CDR3 contains 16 residues. Germline loops: CDR1 MDHEN, CDR2 SYDVKM. The CDR3 nucleotides are TGTGCCAACAGTGCCGGCGGGACCCGCTCCTACAATGAACAGTTCTTC. Its translation is CANSAGGTRSYNEQFF.